These T cell receptor beta chains were read from a single sample in a study of blood T cell repertoires in COVID-19. Sequencing was performed with immunoSEQ multiplex PCR; in TCRdb, only in-frame clones are kept and a portion is missing. The sample includes 150,000 to 200,000 clones, 84% of them seen just once. The specimen was peripheral blood. The source is a woman in her 70s with COVID-19, enrolled during active disease. CDR3s include the opening cysteine and the closing phenylalanine or tryptophan. D genes are given only for firm matches. Expanded clones are given a class, and other clones once, few, many or no size at all.

- TRBJ2-7 TRBD1 TRBV28 CASSSPGTGNGEQYF
- TRBJ1-5 TRBD1 TRBV6-1 CASSALVGTGGPYGNQPQHF
- TRBJ1-2 - TRBV2 CASRSNQGKVYGYTF
- TRBJ2-7 - TRBV7-9 CASRPNPTGGYEQYF
- TRBJ2-7 TRBD2 TRBV3-1/TRBV3-2 CASSRILAGGPNEQYF
- TRBJ1-3 TRBD1 TRBV30 CAWGYSTGAGNTIYF
- TRBJ2-1 - TRBV5-4 CASSFGERNEQFF
- TRBJ2-3 - TRBV5-5 CASSLALNSRVDTQYF
- TRBJ2-2 - TRBV5-1 CASSLGQPNTGELFF
- TRBJ2-6 - TRBV19 CASSTTGTANVLTF
- TRBJ2-1 - TRBV11-2 CASSLVGFNEQFF
once TRBJ2-7 - TRBV21-1 CASPLLAGGVEQYF
- TRBJ1-6 - TRBV27 CASTLQGDNSPLHF
- TRBJ2-2 - TRBV24-1 CATRSEQGETGELFF
once TRBJ1-6 - TRBV27 CASRQRGSDYSPLHF
- TRBJ1-6 - TRBV2 CASRETDVSPLHF
- TRBJ1-1 - TRBV30 CAWSVSSEAFF
- TRBJ1-4 TRBD1 TRBV15 CATSRVDREGEKLFF
- TRBJ1-1 - TRBV5-5 CASSLNRNTEAFF
- TRBJ2-1 - TRBV28 CASREGEATEQFF
- TRBJ1-2 - TRBV5-1 CASSLGGTFTANYGYTF
- TRBJ1-2 - TRBV5-6 CASSVQGWGLYGYTF
few TRBJ1-1 - TRBV28 CASSPRAGTEAFF
- TRBJ1-4 - TRBV5-1 CASSFGGRPSEKLFF
- TRBJ2-2 - TRBV6-1 CASSEELVRTGELFF
- TRBJ1-3 - TRBV30 CAWSIRSGNTIYF
- TRBJ1-2 TRBD1 TRBV11-1 CASRGQGANYGYTF
- TRBJ2-1 - TRBV10-3 CAISGFGDNEQFF
- TRBJ2-7 TRBD1 TRBV28 CASSTGENNEQYF
- TRBJ2-1 - TRBV9 CASSVDLAGNEQFF
- TRBJ2-3 - TRBV7-9 CASSLRRRDGTDTQYF
- TRBJ2-5 TRBD1 TRBV27 CASRPGGSYQETQYF
- TRBJ2-1 TRBD2 TRBV14 CASSVPTSGAYNEQFF
- TRBJ2-7 TRBD2 TRBV14 CASSQASSGRSYGYEQYF
- TRBJ2-5 - TRBV10-3 CAISDYPETQYF
- TRBJ2-7 TRBD2 TRBV5-1 CASSLSFAGLAGRGAYEQYF
- TRBJ1-1 - TRBV5-1 CASSLGDFSTEAFF